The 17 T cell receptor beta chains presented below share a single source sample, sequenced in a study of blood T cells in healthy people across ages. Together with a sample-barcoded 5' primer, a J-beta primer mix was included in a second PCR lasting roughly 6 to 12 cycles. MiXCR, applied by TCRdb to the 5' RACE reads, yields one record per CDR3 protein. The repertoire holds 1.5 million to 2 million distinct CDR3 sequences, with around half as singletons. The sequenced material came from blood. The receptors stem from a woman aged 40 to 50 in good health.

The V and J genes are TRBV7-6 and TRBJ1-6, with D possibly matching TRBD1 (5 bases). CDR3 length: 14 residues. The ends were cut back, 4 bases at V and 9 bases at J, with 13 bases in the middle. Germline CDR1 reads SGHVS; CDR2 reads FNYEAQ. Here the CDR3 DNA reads TGTGCCAGCAGCTCCAAAACAGGCGGTTCACCCCTCCACTTT. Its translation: CASSSKTGGSPLHF. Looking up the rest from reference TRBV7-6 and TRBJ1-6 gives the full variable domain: GAGVSQSPRYKVTKRGQDVALRCDPISGHVSLYWYRQALGQGPEFLTYFNYEAQQDKSGLPNDRFSAERPEGSISTLTIQRTEQRDSAMYRCASSSKTGGSPLHFGNGTRLTVT.

The CDR3 here is CASSSGGPVTDTQYF. CDR3 nucleotide sequence: TGCGCCAGCAGCTCCGGGGGGCCGGTCACAGATACGCAGTATTTT. The V call is TRBV5-1, the J call TRBJ2-3; TRBD2 might be the D (7 bases). The V and J ends lost 3 bases and 2 bases respectively, with 13 bases between them. Germline V lookup: CDR1 SGHRS, CDR2 YFSETQ. CDR3 size: 15 residues.

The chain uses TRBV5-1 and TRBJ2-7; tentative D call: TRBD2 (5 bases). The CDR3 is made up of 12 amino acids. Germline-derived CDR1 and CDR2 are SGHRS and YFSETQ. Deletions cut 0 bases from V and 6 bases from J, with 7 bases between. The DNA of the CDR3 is TGCGCCAGCAGCTTGGACGGGGTCGAGCAGTACTTC. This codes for CASSLDGVEQYF.

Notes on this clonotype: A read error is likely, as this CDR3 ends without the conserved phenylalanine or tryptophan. The CDR3 spells CASSGDGSYEQYL. The CDR3 DNA sequence: TGCGCCAGCAGCGGGGACGGCTCCTACGAGCAGTACTTA. The chain links TRBV5-1 to TRBJ2-7; D may correspond to TRBD1 or TRBD2 (5 bases each). Germline V gives CDR1 SGHRS, CDR2 YFSETQ. Trimming left V 4 bases short and J 0 bases short, with 8 bases between. There are 13 residues in the CDR3.

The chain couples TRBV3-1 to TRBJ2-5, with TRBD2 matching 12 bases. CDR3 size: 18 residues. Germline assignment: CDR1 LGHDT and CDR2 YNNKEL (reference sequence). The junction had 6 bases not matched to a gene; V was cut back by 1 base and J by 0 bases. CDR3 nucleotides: TGTGCCAGCAGCCAAGGACTAGCGGGGGACGAGTACCAAGAGACCCAGTACTTC. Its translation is CASSQGLAGDEYQETQYF.

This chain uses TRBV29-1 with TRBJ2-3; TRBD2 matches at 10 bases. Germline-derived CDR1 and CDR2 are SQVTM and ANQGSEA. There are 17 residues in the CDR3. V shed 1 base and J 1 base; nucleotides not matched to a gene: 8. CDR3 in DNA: TGCAGCGTTGAAGGACCTAGCGGGGGCCGTCGCACAGATACGCAGTATTTT. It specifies CSVEGPSGGRRTDTQYF.

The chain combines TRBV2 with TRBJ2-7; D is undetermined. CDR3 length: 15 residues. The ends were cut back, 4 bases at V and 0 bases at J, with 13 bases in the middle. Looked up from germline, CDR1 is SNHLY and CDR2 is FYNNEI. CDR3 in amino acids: CASSGLAVNSYEQYF. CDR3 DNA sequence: TGTGCCAGCAGTGGCCTCGCAGTAAACTCCTACGAGCAGTACTTC.

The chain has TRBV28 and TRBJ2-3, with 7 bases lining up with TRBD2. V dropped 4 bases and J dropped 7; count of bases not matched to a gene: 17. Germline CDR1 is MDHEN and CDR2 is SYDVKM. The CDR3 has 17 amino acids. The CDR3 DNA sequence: TGTGCCAGCAGTTGGACCGCCGGGGGGATATTTTCAAATACGCAGTATTTT. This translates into CASSWTAGGIFSNTQYF.

The chain's CDR3 is CASSLHRGQANVLTF. Written as DNA, the CDR3 is TGTGCCAGCAGCCTTCACAGGGGACAGGCCAACGTCCTGACTTTC. This chain connects TRBV9 to TRBJ2-6, with TRBD1 matching 7 bases. The CDR3 is made up of 15 amino acids. Trimming at V came to 4 bases and at J to 6 bases, leaving 7 bases not matched to a gene. Germline-derived CDR1 and CDR2 are SGDLS and YYNGEE.

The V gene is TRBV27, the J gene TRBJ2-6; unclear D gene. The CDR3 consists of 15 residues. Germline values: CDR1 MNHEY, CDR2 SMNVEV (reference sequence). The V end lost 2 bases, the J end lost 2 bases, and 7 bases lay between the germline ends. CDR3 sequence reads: CASSLGSPGANVLTF. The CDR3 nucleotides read TGTGCCAGCAGTTTAGGGTCACCTGGGGCCAACGTCCTGACTTTC.

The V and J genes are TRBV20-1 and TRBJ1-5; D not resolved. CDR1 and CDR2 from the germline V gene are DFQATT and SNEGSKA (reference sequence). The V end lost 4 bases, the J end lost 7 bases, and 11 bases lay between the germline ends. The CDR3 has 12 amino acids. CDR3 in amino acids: CSAIKGRQPQHF. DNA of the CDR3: TGCAGTGCTATCAAGGGCAGGCAGCCCCAGCATTTT.

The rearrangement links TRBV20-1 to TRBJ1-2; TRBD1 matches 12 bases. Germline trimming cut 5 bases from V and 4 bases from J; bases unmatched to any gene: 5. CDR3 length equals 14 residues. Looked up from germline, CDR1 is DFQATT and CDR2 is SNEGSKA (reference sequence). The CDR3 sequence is CSASRDRGPYGYTF. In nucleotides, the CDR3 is TGCAGTGCTTCACGGGACAGGGGGCCCTATGGCTACACCTTC.

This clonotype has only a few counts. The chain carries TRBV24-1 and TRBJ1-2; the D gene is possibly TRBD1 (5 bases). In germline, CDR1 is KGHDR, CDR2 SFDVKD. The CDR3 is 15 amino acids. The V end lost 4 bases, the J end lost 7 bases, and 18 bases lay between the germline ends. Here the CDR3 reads CATSDPGVGIRGYTF. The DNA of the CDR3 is TGTGCCACCAGTGACCCGGGGGTCGGGATTCGTGGCTACACCTTC.

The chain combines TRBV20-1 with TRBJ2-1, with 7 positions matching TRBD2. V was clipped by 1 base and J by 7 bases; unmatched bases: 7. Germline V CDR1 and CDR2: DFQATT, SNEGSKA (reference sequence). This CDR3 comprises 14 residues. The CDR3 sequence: CSARASGAANEQFF. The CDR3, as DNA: TGCAGTGCTAGAGCGAGCGGGGCGGCTAATGAGCAGTTCTTC.

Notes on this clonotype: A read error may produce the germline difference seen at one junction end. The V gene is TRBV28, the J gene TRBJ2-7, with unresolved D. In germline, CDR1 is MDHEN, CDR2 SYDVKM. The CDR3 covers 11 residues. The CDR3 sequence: CAGSLMGEQYF. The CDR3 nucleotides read TGTGCCGGCAGTTTAATGGGGGAGCAGTACTTC.

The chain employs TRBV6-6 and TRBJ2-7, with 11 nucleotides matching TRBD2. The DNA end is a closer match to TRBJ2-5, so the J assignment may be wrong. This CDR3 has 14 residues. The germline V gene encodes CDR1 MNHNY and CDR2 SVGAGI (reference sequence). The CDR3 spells CASKTGTSGETQYF. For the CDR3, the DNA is TGTGCCAGCAAAACCGGGACTAGCGGAGAGACCCAGTACTTC.

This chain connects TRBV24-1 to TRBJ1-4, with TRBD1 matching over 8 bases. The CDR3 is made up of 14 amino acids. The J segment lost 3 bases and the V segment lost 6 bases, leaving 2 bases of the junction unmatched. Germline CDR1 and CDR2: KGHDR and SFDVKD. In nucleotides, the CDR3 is TGTGCCACCAGTACAGGGGGTGCTAATGAAAAACTGTTTTTT. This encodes CATSTGGANEKLFF.